Each of the 3 T cell receptor beta chains below was sequenced from the same sample in a study of T cell responses to AZD1222 COVID-19 vaccine. Clones were read by immunoSEQ multiplex PCR, and TCRdb kept only the in-frame ones, dropping some. The data hold roughly 65,000 clones, with about 80% observed a single time. The specimen comprised peripheral blood, sampled on day 0 of AZD1222 vaccination. The receptor source for this set is an adult in good health.

This clone occurred a few times. V and J are TRBV15 and TRBJ1-1; D is unresolved. The CDR3 length is 13 residues. V dropped 0 bases and J dropped 4 bases, with 6 bases sitting between them. CDR1 and CDR2 from the germline V gene are LNHNV and YYDKDF (reference sequence). CDR3 DNA: TGTGCCACCAGCAGAGATTGGAGCACTGAAGCTTTCTTT. Protein: CATSRDWSTEAFF.

V usage is TRBV4-2 and J usage is TRBJ2-3; 9 nucleotides line up with TRBD2. J was trimmed by 0 bases and V by 1 base; bases with no gene match: 17. Germline CDR1 and CDR2: LGHNA and YNFKEQ. This CDR3 region has 21 residues. This CDR3 is CASSQARNFDGLALSTDTQYF. CDR3 nucleotides: TGTGCCAGCAGCCAAGCCCGGAACTTCGACGGACTAGCGCTTAGCACAGATACGCAGTATTTT.

V usage is TRBV6-7 and J usage is TRBJ1-2; 11 bases align to TRBD1. Being an ORF, TRBV6-7 has a function that is uncertain. The V and J ends lost 8 bases and 7 bases, in that order; junction bases with no gene match: 9. The CDR3 has 14 residues. The CDR3 loop reads CASQNGQGAVGYTF. CDR3 DNA sequence: TGTGCCAGCCAAAACGGACAGGGGGCTGTTGGCTACACCTTC.